This T cell receptor (beta chain) is from a study of blood T cell repertoires in COVID-19. On the study more broadly: Acute and convalescent COVID-19 specimens originated in the United States, Italy and Spain. Sources were T cells, B-cell-depleted T cells, or PBMCs; the material itself was cDNA or gDNA.

In the original workflow: Researchers report that nucleated cell counts were estimated from reference gene primer amplification. Libraries were prepared by immunoSEQ multiplex PCR; TCRdb keeps only in-frame clonotypes and omits some of them. The DNA gave D and trimming, while V, J and clone size come from that table. This sample has 130,000 to 150,000 clones; 81% occur once, and the top ten carry 8% to 9%. The V end lost 0 bases, the J end lost 5 bases, and 8 bases lay between the germline ends. This CDR3 contains 13 residues. Per the germline V gene, CDR1 is SGHDT and CDR2 is YYEEEE. Sequencing was performed on peripheral blood. The TCR was taken from a human donor with acute or convalescent COVID-19. The donor label of this sample is uncertain. The chain uses TRBV5-6 and TRBJ1-1; D is undetermined. The CDR3, as DNA: TGTGCCAGCAGCTTGGGAGGGTTTACTGAAGCTTTCTTT. Amino acids: CASSLGGFTEAFF. The full variable domain, with the rest looked up from reference TRBV5-6 and TRBJ1-1, is DAGVTQSPTHLIKTRGQQVTLRCSPKSGHDTVSWYQQALGQGPQFIFQYYEEEERQRGNFPDRFSGHQFPNYSSELNVNALLLGDSALYLCASSLGGFTEAFFGQGTRLTVV.